This TCR beta chain came from a study of blood T cell repertoires in COVID-19. Study information: From the United States, Italy and Spain came samples of acute and convalescent COVID-19. In each case, the material was cDNA or gDNA derived from T cells, B-cell-depleted T cells, or PBMCs.

Original handling: From reference gene primer amplification, estimates of nucleated cell counts were derived. Some clones are missing from TCRdb's copy, which holds only in-frame ones; the method was immunoSEQ multiplex PCR. That table is the source of V, J and clone size, and D and trimming were worked out from the DNA. The repertoire consists of 180,000 or so clones, with about 87% occurring once and the leading ten covering roughly 2.6%. This clone was detected once. The V and J ends lost 4 bases and 5 bases, in that order; junction bases with no gene match: 13. The germline gives CDR1 SGHNT, CDR2 YYREEE (reference sequence). The CDR3 covers 16 residues.

Sequenced sample: peripheral blood. The chain carries TRBV5-4 and TRBJ1-1, with TRBD1 matching over 8 bases. The source of this sequence is a man aged 40-55 years with active or convalescent COVID-19. This CDR3 reads CASSMGQVAGGTEAFF. The DNA of the CDR3 is TGTGCCAGCAGCATGGGACAGGTCGCAGGGGGGACTGAAGCTTTCTTT.